The TCR beta chain under discussion was sequenced for a study of beta chain features in type 1 diabetes. General study points: All four CD4+ subsets of Type 1 diabetes patients contained TCRB CDR3s that were moderately but significantly shorter. When VDJ junctions were examined, type 1 diabetes patients showed fewer insertions and more deletions.

To note about this clone: The antigen is not known.

Since all of the isolated RNA was reverse transcribed, expressed TCRB transcripts were what got sequenced. Naive, central memory and regulatory T cell samples yielded around 3.4 million reads on average. Here immunoSEQ multiplex PCR was the method, and the copy in TCRdb shows in-frame clones only, minus some. Among some 370,000 clones listed, about 10% were seen once. Each of the sorted populations had a purity greater than 95%. The V gene's germline CDR1 is ENHRY and CDR2 SYGVKD. The CDR3 runs to 13 residues. With 2 bases removed from V and 0 bases from J, the gap between germline ends came to 4 bases.

The sequence was collected from a man aged 30 to 39 with type 1 diabetes. Source material: central memory CD4+ T cells from blood. V and J are TRBV10-3 and TRBJ1-2; D uncertain. The DNA of the CDR3 is TGTGCCATCAGTGAGGGGACTAACTATGGCTACACCTTC. Translated: CAISEGTNYGYTF.